This T cell receptor beta chain was identified in a study of blood T cell repertoires in COVID-19. Overall study: COVID-19 samples from acute and convalescent phases originated in the United States, Italy and Spain. The cDNA or gDNA used as material had been derived from T cells, B-cell-depleted T cells, or PBMCs.

Authors' methods: Amplifying reference gene primers gave estimates of nucleated cell counts. Sequenced by immunoSEQ multiplex PCR; TCRdb stores in-frame clones only, minus some. The DNA gave D and trimming, while V, J and clone size come from that table. Of 200,000 to 300,000 clones detected, more than 75% appear once; the ten largest clones hold under 15%. The V gene end was trimmed by 5 bases and the J gene end by 8 bases; junction bases not matched to a gene: 8. Germline CDR1 and CDR2: SGHTA and FQGNSA. The CDR3 has 16 amino acids. This rearrangement joins TRBV7-2 to TRBJ2-1; 14 nucleotides line up with TRBD2. This clonotype originated in an older woman with active or convalescent COVID-19. Source material: peripheral blood. CDR3 DNA: TGTGCCAGCAGCCCCCGACTAGCGGGGGGGCCCCATGAGCAGTTCTTC. It encodes CASSPRLAGGPHEQFF.